Listed below are T cell receptor beta chains from one sample, sequenced in a study of cytomegalovirus exposure and HLA in healthy donors. Generated by immunoSEQ multiplex PCR, the TCRdb table keeps only in-frame clones and is missing some. This sample's table has approximately 61,000 clones. Sequenced input: PBMCs. These receptors all come from a woman aged 18-29 years in good health and CMV-seronegative. Both conserved end residues are part of each CDR3. A D gene is named only where the DNA matches it firmly.

J gene | D gene | V gene | CDR3 protein | CDR3 DNA
TRBJ2-1 | - | TRBV28 | CASNRAYNEQFF | TGTGCCAGCAACAGGGCCTACAATGAGCAGTTCTTC
TRBJ1-3 | TRBD1 | TRBV4-1 | CASSQQTGGSGNTIYF | TGCGCCAGCAGCCAACAAACAGGGGGCTCTGGAAACACCATATATTTT
TRBJ1-5 | TRBD1 | TRBV4-2 | CASSIGQGDQPQHF | TGTGCCAGCAGTATCGGACAGGGGGATCAGCCCCAGCATTTT
TRBJ2-7 | TRBD1 | TRBV7-9 | CASSAYRGLNYEQYF | TGTGCCAGCAGCGCGTACAGGGGGCTTAACTACGAGCAGTACTTC
TRBJ1-1 | - | TRBV11-2 | CASSLSLLAEAFF | TGTGCCAGCAGCTTAAGTCTACTTGCTGAAGCTTTCTTT
TRBJ1-5 | TRBD1 | TRBV2 | CASSRQGWNQPQHF | TGTGCCAGCAGTCGACAGGGTTGGAATCAGCCCCAGCATTTT
TRBJ1-4 | - | TRBV9 | CASSPFGQSEKLFF | TGTGCCAGCAGCCCGTTCGGACAGTCTGAAAAACTGTTTTTT
TRBJ2-7 | TRBD1 | TRBV5-1 | CASSLAPLDRERYYEQYF | TGCGCCAGCAGCTTGGCCCCTTTGGACAGGGAGAGGTACTACGAGCAGTACTTC
TRBJ1-1 | - | TRBV7-9 | CASSPKQNTEAFF | TGTGCCAGCAGCCCAAAACAGAACACTGAAGCTTTCTTT
TRBJ2-7 | TRBD2 | TRBV7-6 | CASSLGYSGGFYEQYF | TGTGCCAGCAGCTTAGGTTATAGCGGGGGGTTTTACGAGCAGTACTTC